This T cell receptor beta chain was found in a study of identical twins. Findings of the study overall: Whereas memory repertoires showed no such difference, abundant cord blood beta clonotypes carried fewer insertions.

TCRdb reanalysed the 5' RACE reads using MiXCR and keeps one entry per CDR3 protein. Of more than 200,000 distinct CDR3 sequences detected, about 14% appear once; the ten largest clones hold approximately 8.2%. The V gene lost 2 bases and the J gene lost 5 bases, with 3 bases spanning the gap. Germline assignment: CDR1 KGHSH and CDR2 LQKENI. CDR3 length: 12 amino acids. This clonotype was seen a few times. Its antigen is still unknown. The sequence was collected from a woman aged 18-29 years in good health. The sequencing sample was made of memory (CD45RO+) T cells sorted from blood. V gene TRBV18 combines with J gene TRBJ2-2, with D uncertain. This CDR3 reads CASSPETGELFF. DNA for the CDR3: TGTGCCAGCTCACCAGAGACCGGGGAGCTGTTTTTT.